A single TCR beta chain is shown here with its context. The antigen is undetermined. An end of the junction does not agree with germline; a read error may underlie this. A previously described protocol, modified, built RNA-based TCR cDNA libraries. MiXCR, applied by TCRdb to the 5' RACE reads, yields one record per CDR3 protein. The sample contains 350,000 to 400,000 distinct CDR3 sequences, 28% of which appear only once. The sample belongs to a study of identical twins' blood T cells. Study-wide findings and caveats: V gene usage reportedly matched far better within twin pairs than unrelated donors.

Donors were six healthy women in three monozygous twin pairs. Likely shared infections and vaccines: all three twin pairs were reared together. The length of the CDR3 is 14 residues. Germline V gene lookup returns CDR1 LGHDT and CDR2 YNNKEL (reference sequence). The TCR was taken from a woman between 18 and 50 years old in good health. The V and J genes are TRBV3-1 and TRBJ2-7, with 7 bases that match TRBD2. The sample comprised PBMCs. In DNA form, the CDR3 reads TGTGCCAGCAGCCCCGCCCTAGCGGTGTACGGGCAGTACTTC. Translation: CASSPALAVYGQYF.